This paragraph covers one TCR beta chain sequence. Its antigen is unknown. Per germline, CDR1 MNHEY and CDR2 SVGAGI. Trimming at V came to 5 bases and at J to 7 bases, leaving 5 bases not matched to a gene. This CDR3 is 14 amino acids long. The sequenced template was cDNA made from the entire isolated RNA. Clones were read by immunoSEQ multiplex PCR, and TCRdb kept only the in-frame ones, dropping some. In the table there are around 650,000 clones, 9.5% to 15% of which are singletons. The data were obtained in a study of beta chain features in type 1 diabetes. Looking at the study overall: Patients looked much like healthy donors when it came to age, gender and cell yields. Findings and limits, study-wide: There was a moderate but significant shortening of TCRB CDR3s in all four CD4+ subsets of Type 1 diabetes patients.

All sorted populations exceeded 95% purity. The sample consisted of naive CD4+ T cells from blood. This clonotype was obtained from a man aged 25-40 years with type 1 diabetes. This sequence joins TRBV6-5 and TRBJ1-2; TRBD1 matches at 12 bases. The CDR3 nucleotides are TGTGCCAGCAGTCCGGGACAGGGGGCGCGTGGCTACACCTTC. It codes for CASSPGQGARGYTF.